What follows are 16 T cell receptor beta chains derived from one specimen sequenced in a study of OX40 agonist ivuxolimab in advanced cancers. The assay was immunoSEQ multiplex PCR, and TCRdb's table has in-frame clones only and misses some. This sample has 100,000 to 150,000 clones, with around 93% found just once. This specimen consisted of CD4+ or CD8+ T cells sorted from blood, obtained in a trial of the OX40 agonist ivuxolimab. The receptors here all came from an adult with an advanced solid tumor such as melanoma, head and neck, liver or kidney cancer.

The rearrangement links TRBV27 to TRBJ2-3, with 11 nucleotides matching TRBD2. The CDR3 runs 16 residues. Germline CDR1 is MNHEY and CDR2 is SMNVEV (reference sequence). V lost 4 bases to trimming and J lost 4 bases; unmatched junction nucleotides: 7. CDR3 bases: TGTGCCAGCAGTTCCCGACTTAGCGGGAGGGCAGATACGCAGTATTTT. Protein sequence: CASSSRLSGRADTQYF.

The CDR3 sequence is CASSRRGGYTEAFF. The DNA for the CDR3 is TGTGCCAGCAGCCGCAGGGGGGGGTACACTGAAGCTTTCTTT. This chain uses TRBV7-2 with TRBJ1-1; 7 nucleotides line up with TRBD1. The trim removed 5 bases at V and 3 bases at J, leaving 6 bases unmatched. The germline V gene encodes CDR1 SGHTA and CDR2 FQGNSA. The CDR3 is made up of 14 amino acids.

The chain uses TRBV7-2 and TRBJ1-3; maybe TRBD1 (6 bases). V shed 4 bases and J shed 4 bases, with 14 bases lying between them. Germline V gene sequence: CDR1 SGHTA, CDR2 FQGNSA. The CDR3 has 15 amino acids. For the CDR3, the DNA is TGTGCCAGCAGCTCCGACAGAGGGACAGGAAACACCATATATTTT. Translated: CASSSDRGTGNTIYF.

This clone has only one observation. The chain links TRBV7-2 to TRBJ2-7; 13 nucleotides agree with TRBD2. The junction had 7 bases not matched to a gene; V was cut back by 2 bases and J by 0 bases. CDR1 is SGHTA and CDR2 is FQGNSA in the germline V gene. The CDR3 extends over 18 amino acids. Here the CDR3 reads CASSLMGLAGSSSYEQYF. The CDR3 DNA is TGTGCCAGCAGCTTAATGGGACTAGCGGGATCAAGCTCCTACGAGCAGTACTTC.

The CDR3 here is CASSVDRGSGQPQHF. CDR3 sequence (DNA): TGTGCCAGCAGCGTGGACAGGGGTTCTGGTCAGCCCCAGCATTTT. The J gene is TRBJ1-5, the V gene TRBV7-6; 9 nucleotides agree with TRBD1. This CDR3 region has 15 residues. Germline lookup yields CDR1 SGHVS and CDR2 FNYEAQ. V lost 5 bases and J lost 6; bases outside the gene matches: 8.

V is TRBV28 and J is TRBJ2-7; 13 positions match TRBD2. Losses at the gene ends were 3 bases for V and 4 bases for J; bases not matched to a gene: 6. Germline V CDR1 and CDR2: MDHEN, SYDVKM. The CDR3 loop spans 16 amino acids. The CDR3 bases are TGTGCCAGCAGTTTTGGGGGGACTAGCGGGACATACGAGCAGTACTTC. It yields the protein CASSFGGTSGTYEQYF.

The chain couples TRBV10-3 to TRBJ2-1; TRBD2 agrees at 12 bases. The germline V gene encodes CDR1 ENHRY and CDR2 SYGVKD. Losses at the gene ends were 11 bases for V and 7 bases for J; bases not matched to a gene: 24. This CDR3 comprises 19 residues. The CDR3, as DNA: TGTGCCGTATCATCCCGCCTAGCGGGAGGGCCAGCGGGTGGTAATGAGCAGTTCTTC. This translates into CAVSSRLAGGPAGGNEQFF.

This clone occurred once. The chain couples TRBV5-1 to TRBJ2-5, with no clear D. Between the trimmed V and J ends, which lost 0 bases and 2 bases, there was a span of 11 bases. The CDR3 consists of 15 residues. Germline loops: CDR1 SGHRS, CDR2 YFSETQ. CDR3 DNA sequence: TGCGCCAGCAGCTTGGTCGCCGGACGGCAAGAGACCCAGTACTTC. It yields the protein CASSLVAGRQETQYF.

The chain uses TRBV4-3 and TRBJ1-5; tentative D call: TRBD1 (6 bases). This CDR3 contains 15 residues. Germline assignment: CDR1 LGHNA and CDR2 YSLEER. V dropped 4 bases and J dropped 10 bases, with 20 bases sitting between them. The CDR3 region is CASSRSNRDIGPQHF. The CDR3 DNA reads as TGCGCCAGCAGCCGCTCAAACCGGGACATCGGCCCCCAGCATTTT.

This chain joins TRBV7-2 and TRBJ1-2; 7 bases line up with TRBD1. There are 16 residues in the CDR3. Trimming cost V 0 bases and J 5 bases; bases outside gene matches: 9. The germline CDR1 and CDR2 sequences are SGHTA and FQGNSA. CDR3 sequence (DNA): TGTGCCAGCAGCTTAGCGATGGACAGGAGGGTATATGGCTACACCTTC. Translated: CASSLAMDRRVYGYTF.

The V and J genes are TRBV5-1 and TRBJ2-1; D might be TRBD1 (6 bases). Trimming took off 5 bases at V and 5 bases at J, with 14 bases between the two ends. This CDR3 spans 14 amino acids. Germline lookup yields CDR1 SGHRS and CDR2 YFSETQ. CDR3 in DNA: TGCGCCAGCAGTAAGTGGGACATAGACAATGAGCAGTTCTTC. Translating gives CASSKWDIDNEQFF.

This chain joins TRBV7-9 and TRBJ1-5; 8 bases match TRBD1. Germline CDR1 SEHNR, CDR2 FQNEAQ (reference sequence). Losses at the gene ends were 5 bases for V and 7 bases for J; bases not matched to a gene: 1. The CDR3 contains 12 residues. The CDR3 coding sequence is TGTGCCAGCAGCCAGGGGGCCCAGCCCCAGCATTTT. Its translation: CASSQGAQPQHF.

This sequence joins TRBV5-1 and TRBJ1-2, with 9 bases aligning to TRBD1. Germline trimming cut 3 bases from V and 7 bases from J; bases unmatched to any gene: 4. This CDR3 has 13 amino acids. Per germline, CDR1 SGHRS and CDR2 YFSETQ. CDR3: CASSSGQGSGYTF. The CDR3 DNA is TGCGCCAGCAGCTCCGGACAGGGGTCTGGCTACACCTTC.

The gene calls are TRBV6-1 and TRBJ2-1, with 8 bases lining up with TRBD2. This CDR3 is built from 16 residues. J was trimmed by 8 bases and V by 3 bases; bases with no gene match: 12. Germline V gene lookup returns CDR1 MNHNS and CDR2 SASEGT. The CDR3 protein is CASSEGGAIAGYEQFF. As DNA, the CDR3 is TGTGCCAGCAGTGAGGGGGGGGCTATAGCGGGATATGAGCAGTTCTTC.

With respect to this clone: This same CDR3 is encoded by further DNA sequences in the sample. The chain uses TRBV2 and TRBJ1-2, with TRBD1 matching over 7 bases. In germline, CDR1 is SNHLY, CDR2 FYNNEI. V was pared by 4 bases and J by 2 bases, with 1 base of the junction left unmatched. This CDR3 has 13 residues. DNA for the CDR3: TGTGCCAGCAGTGGACAGGGAAACTATGGCTACACCTTC. As protein: CASSGQGNYGYTF.

V and J are TRBV7-8 and TRBJ1-5, with TRBD1 as a possible D gene (5 bases). With 5 bases removed from V and 8 bases from J, the gap between germline ends came to 10 bases. CDR1 and CDR2 from the germline V gene are SGHVS and FQNEAQ. The CDR3 covers 12 residues. The CDR3 coding sequence is TGTGCCAGCAGCCACTGGGGGAAGCCCCAGCATTTT. Translated, it gives CASSHWGKPQHF.